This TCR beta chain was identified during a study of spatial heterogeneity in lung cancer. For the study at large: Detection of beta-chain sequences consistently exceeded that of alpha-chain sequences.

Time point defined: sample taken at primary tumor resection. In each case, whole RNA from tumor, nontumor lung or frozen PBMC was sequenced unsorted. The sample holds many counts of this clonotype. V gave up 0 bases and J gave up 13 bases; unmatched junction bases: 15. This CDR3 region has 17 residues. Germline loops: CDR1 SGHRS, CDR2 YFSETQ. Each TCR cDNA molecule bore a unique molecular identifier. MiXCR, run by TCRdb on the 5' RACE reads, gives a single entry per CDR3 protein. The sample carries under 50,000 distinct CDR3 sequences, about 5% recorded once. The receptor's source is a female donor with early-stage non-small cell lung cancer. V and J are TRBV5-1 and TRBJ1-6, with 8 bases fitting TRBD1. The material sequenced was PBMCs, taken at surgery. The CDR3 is CASSLDGTGPTMGPLHF. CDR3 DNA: TGCGCCAGCAGCTTGGATGGGACAGGCCCGACTATGGGGCCCCTCCACTTT.